This T cell receptor (beta chain) was observed in a study of identical twins. This clonotype has ten or more counts. The length of the CDR3 is 16 residues. Germline V lookup: CDR1 LGHDT, CDR2 YNNKEL (reference sequence). V shed 4 bases, J shed 10 bases, and the junction held 13 bases outside the gene matches. Template switching (which added a universal primer site) was used, and cDNA carried unique molecular identifiers. TCRdb reprocessed the 5' RACE reads via MiXCR and lists one record per CDR3 protein. The sample includes about 280,000 distinct CDR3 sequences, about 8.3% of them seen just once. Healthy Caucasians alone served as donors. The same data also contributed to another study, on yellow fever vaccine responses in identical twins.

The chain is built from TRBV3-1 and TRBJ1-1; TRBD1 matches at 12 bases. This clonotype originated in a woman between 18 and 29 years old in good health. The sample was memory (CD45RO+) T cells sorted from blood. DNA of the CDR3: TGTGCCAGCAGCCTTGGGACAGGGGGCGTTATAGCTGGAGCTTTCTTT. This encodes CASSLGTGGVIAGAFF. The full variable domain, in which reference TRBV3-1 and TRBJ1-1 provide the parts outside the CDR3, is DTAVSQTPKYLVTQMGNDKSIKCEQNLGHDTMYWYKQDSKKFLKIMFSYNNKELIINETVPNRFSPKSPDKAHLNLHINSLELGDSAVYFCASSLGTGGVIAGAFFGQGTRLTVV.